The clone carrying this T cell receptor beta chain was counted many times. The sample is drawn from a study of CD8+CD57+ T cells in acquired aplastic anemia. For CDR3 and TCR beta VDJ profiling, genomic DNA was the template used. From the reads, TCRdb called clonotypes with MiXCR, one entry per CDR3 protein. The data show about half a million distinct CDR3 sequences, roughly a third seen once. Patients chosen for sequencing had shown CD8+CD57+ cell expansion by flow cytometry. The V gene's germline CDR1 is LNHNV and CDR2 YYDKDF (reference sequence). The CDR3 loop spans 16 amino acids. Trimming took 5 bases from V and 3 from J; bases not matched to a gene: 6.

The clonotype comes from a human donor with aplastic anemia. The sample was sorted CD4+, CD8+, or CD8+CD57+ T cells (not recorded which) from PBMCs. V gene TRBV15 combines with J gene TRBJ2-3; TRBD2 matches 12 bases. Here the CDR3 reads CATSERLAGVTDTQYF. Written as DNA, the CDR3 is TGTGCCACCAGCGAAAGACTAGCGGGAGTAACAGATACGCAGTATTTT.